The next 20 T cell receptor beta chains were all read from a single sample in a study of cytomegalovirus exposure and HLA in healthy donors. TCRdb's copy holds only in-frame clones and misses some; the assay was immunoSEQ multiplex PCR. This table has roughly 120,000 clones, around 88% appearing once. The sequenced sample was PBMCs. All receptors derive from a young man in good health and CMV-seronegative.

The V gene is TRBV6-5, the J gene TRBJ1-5; 7 positions match TRBD1. CDR1 MNHEY and CDR2 SVGAGI come from the germline V gene. The CDR3 is 13 amino acids. The V gene end was trimmed by 6 bases and the J gene end by 4 bases; junction bases not matched to a gene: 3. CDR3 DNA sequence: TGTGCCAGCAGCAGGGACAGAAATCAGCCCCAGCATTTT. It specifies CASSRDRNQPQHF.

This chain links TRBV19 with TRBJ2-7; 8 positions agree with TRBD2. Germline CDR1 LNHDA, CDR2 SQIVND (reference sequence). The CDR3 contains 15 residues. V lost 4 bases and J lost 2; bases outside the gene matches: 7. The CDR3 loop reads CASSSRGGPPYEQYF. The CDR3 nucleotides read TGTGCCAGTAGTAGTCGGGGGGGACCGCCCTACGAGCAGTACTTC.

The V call is TRBV5-5, the J call TRBJ1-6; weak D call: TRBD1 (5 bases). V gave up 4 bases and J gave up 5 bases, with 10 bases separating them. Germline V gives CDR1 SGHKS, CDR2 YYEKEE (reference sequence). The CDR3 consists of 14 residues. CDR3 amino acids: CASSTTGDNSPLHF. The CDR3, as DNA: TGTGCCAGCAGCACTACAGGCGATAATTCACCCCTCCACTTT.

The chain's CDR3 is CARSEGENTEAFF. In DNA, the CDR3 is TGTGCCAGGAGCGAGGGGGAGAACACTGAAGCTTTCTTT. The gene calls are TRBV19 and TRBJ1-1; a weak D match, TRBD1 (6 bases). The CDR3 is 13 residues long. The V end was cut by 9 bases, the J end by 1 base, with 12 bases between. The germline V gene has CDR1 LNHDA and CDR2 SQIVND (reference sequence).

The rearrangement joins TRBV9 to TRBJ1-3, with TRBD1 matching 7 bases. V dropped 3 bases and J dropped 0; count of bases not matched to a gene: 9. The CDR3 extends over 17 amino acids. Germline CDR1 reads SGDLS; CDR2 reads YYNGEE. The CDR3, as DNA: TGTGCCAGCAGCGGAAACAGGGGCTTTAGCTCTGGAAACACCATATATTTT. It translates to CASSGNRGFSSGNTIYF.

The genes are TRBV23-1 and TRBJ2-5; TRBD1 matches at 11 bases. TRBV23-1 is filed as an ORF, its function uncertain. The CDR3 is 15 amino acids. Trimming took 6 bases from V and 3 from J; bases not matched to a gene: 6. CDR3 coding DNA: TGCGCCAGCAGACGGGACAGGGGGACGGAAGAGACCCAGTACTTC. Its translation: CASRRDRGTEETQYF.

Notes on this clone: One end of the junction is discordant with germline, which a read error may explain. The rearrangement joins TRBV4-1 to TRBJ2-3; a weak D match, TRBD2 (6 bases). Per germline, CDR1 MGHRA and CDR2 YSYEKL. This CDR3 has 14 residues. The CDR3 DNA reads as TGCGCCACCAGCAGTTCGGGAGTTACAGATACGCAGTATTTT. This translates into CATSSSGVTDTQYF.

The V gene is TRBV7-2, the J gene TRBJ1-1, with a weak D call TRBD1 (5 bases). The CDR3 totals 13 residues. The germline V gene encodes CDR1 SGHTA and CDR2 FQGNSA. V gave up 4 bases and J gave up 3 bases, with 9 bases separating them. This CDR3 is CASSSRVDTEAFF. The CDR3 region has the DNA TGTGCCAGCAGCTCCAGGGTGGACACTGAAGCTTTCTTT. The full variable domain, rest sourced from reference TRBV7-2 and TRBJ1-1, is GAGVSQSPSNKVTEKGKDVELRCDPISGHTALYWYRQSLGQGLEFLIYFQGNSAPDKSGLPSDRFSAERTGGSVSTLTIQRTQQEDSAVYLCASSSRVDTEAFFGQGTRLTVV.

This clone was counted between two and nine times. The chain joins TRBV29-1 to TRBJ2-6; a possible D gene is TRBD2 (7 bases). This CDR3 region has 16 residues. The V and J ends lost 4 bases and 1 base respectively, with 14 bases between them. CDR1 and CDR2 (germline): SQVTM, ANQGSEA. The DNA for the CDR3 is TGCAGCGTTGTGGGCGGGGGCCAATCTGGGGCCAACGTCCTGACTTTC. Translating gives CSVVGGGQSGANVLTF.

The rearrangement uses TRBV10-3 and TRBJ1-2; 12 bases map to TRBD1. Germline CDR1 is ENHRY and CDR2 is SYGVKD. The V and J ends lost 4 bases and 6 bases, in that order; junction bases with no gene match: 3. This CDR3 has 14 residues. The CDR3 region has the DNA TGTGCCATCAGTGGGGGACAGGGGGCTAATGGCTACACCTTC. Translated: CAISGGQGANGYTF.

Written as DNA, the CDR3 is TGTGCCAGCGTCCGGGGAACTCAGCCCCAGCATTTT. This translates into CASVRGTQPQHF. The chain recombines TRBV6-1 with TRBJ1-5; the D is unclear. Between the trimmed V and J ends, which lost 8 bases and 6 bases, there was a span of 11 bases. Per the germline V gene, CDR1 is MNHNS and CDR2 is SASEGT. This CDR3 has 12 amino acids.

About this clone: One junction end disagrees with the germline gene, perhaps due to a read error. This specimen includes other DNA sequences encoding the same CDR3. This sequence joins TRBV9 and TRBJ2-1; 7 positions agree with TRBD2. The CDR3 sequence is 15 residues long. Germline CDR1 is SGDLS and CDR2 is YYNGEE. This chain's CDR3 is CASSVGGLGYNEQFF. For the CDR3, the DNA is TGTGCCAGTAGCGTAGGAGGACTAGGGTACAATGAGCAGTTCTTC.

This clone was seen only once. The chain couples TRBV2 to TRBJ1-5, with a weak D call TRBD1 (6 bases). V lost 4 bases, J lost 0 bases, and 13 bases lay in between. The CDR3 spans 16 residues. CDR1 is SNHLY and CDR2 is FYNNEI in the germline V gene. CDR3 coding DNA: TGTGCCAGCAGTGTTTGGGAGGGGGGTAGCAATCAGCCCCAGCATTTT. Its translation is CASSVWEGGSNQPQHF.

The chain carries TRBV7-9 and TRBJ2-3; 10 nucleotides agree with TRBD2. Per germline, CDR1 SEHNR and CDR2 FQNEAQ (reference sequence). The V gene end was trimmed by 4 bases and the J gene end by 1 base; junction bases not matched to a gene: 2. This CDR3 is built from 15 residues. This chain's CDR3 is CASSSGTSGTDTQYF. The DNA for the CDR3 is TGTGCCAGCAGCTCCGGGACTAGCGGCACAGATACGCAGTATTTT.

The gene calls are TRBV7-6 and TRBJ2-5, with 8 positions matching TRBD2. The CDR3 is made up of 19 amino acids. Looked up from germline, CDR1 is SGHVS and CDR2 is FNYEAQ. The junction had 22 bases not matched to a gene; V was cut back by 5 bases and J by 5 bases. The CDR3 DNA reads as TGTGCCAGCAGCCCCGACCCAAACGGCGGGGGGAACTCCCGGGAGACCCAGTACTTC. Protein: CASSPDPNGGGNSRETQYF.

J is TRBJ2-1 and V is TRBV2; 7 bases map to TRBD1. This CDR3 is 16 amino acids long. The germline CDR1 and CDR2 sequences are SNHLY and FYNNEI. With V trimmed by 7 bases and J by 4 bases, 13 bases remained unmatched. The CDR3 DNA follows: TGTGCCAGCAAGAGAGAACCCGGGACAGATTACAATGAGCAGTTCTTC. Protein product: CASKREPGTDYNEQFF.

The chain recombines TRBV27 with TRBJ2-1, with 14 bases lining up with TRBD2. Germline CDR1 and CDR2: MNHEY and SMNVEV (reference sequence). The CDR3 extends over 19 amino acids. V shed 0 bases, J shed 0 bases, and the junction held 4 bases outside the gene matches. The CDR3 DNA is TGTGCCAGCAGTTTATCGGGGACTAGCGGGAGAAACTCCTACAATGAGCAGTTCTTC. Translated, it gives CASSLSGTSGRNSYNEQFF.

V gene TRBV19 combines with J gene TRBJ2-1; 10 positions match TRBD2. The CDR3 spans 15 residues. Trimming at V came to 5 bases and at J to 2 bases, leaving 3 bases not matched to a gene. In germline, CDR1 is LNHDA, CDR2 SQIVND (reference sequence). The DNA for the CDR3 is TGTGCCAGTAGTCCTAGCGGGAGTCCCTACAATGAGCAGTTCTTC. Amino acids: CASSPSGSPYNEQFF.

This clone was detected a few times. The rearrangement links TRBV14 to TRBJ2-7, with D perhaps matching TRBD2 (6 bases). Trimming cost V 4 bases and J 3 bases, with 10 bases left between them. The germline gives CDR1 SGHDN, CDR2 FVKESK. This CDR3 has 13 residues. The CDR3 bases are TGTGCCAGCAGCCGCGGGACTTTCTACGAGCAGTACTTC. The encoded protein is CASSRGTFYEQYF.

The chain links TRBV30 to TRBJ2-3; 10 nucleotides line up with TRBD2. This CDR3 spans 14 amino acids. Germline V CDR1 and CDR2: GTSNPN, SVGIG (reference sequence). V shed 5 bases, J shed 5 bases, and the junction held 7 bases outside the gene matches. CDR3 residues: CAWSLAGRGDTQYF. CDR3 DNA sequence: TGTGCCTGGTCACTAGCGGGGAGGGGAGATACGCAGTATTTT.